A selection of T cell receptor beta chains follows, all from one sample in a study of identical twins. TCRdb re-analysed the 5' RACE reads in MiXCR, keeping a single row per CDR3 protein. This sample has a few hundred thousand distinct CDR3 sequences, with 6.5% to 9.5% found just once. These data were likewise used in another study, on yellow fever vaccine responses in identical twins.

Sample: CD8+ T cells sorted from blood. All receptors derive from a woman aged 18-35 years in good health. CDR3s include the opening cysteine and the closing phenylalanine or tryptophan. D genes are given only for firm matches.

D | J | V | CDR3
TRBD2 | TRBJ2-1 | TRBV7-3 | CASSTGTSAYNEQFF
TRBD2 | TRBJ2-1 | TRBV12-3/TRBV12-4 | CASSPSGGSDEQFF
- | TRBJ2-7 | TRBV5-1 | CASSSGTEQYF
TRBD2 | TRBJ2-1 | TRBV12-3/TRBV12-4 | CASSPGLAGAESLSREQFF
- | TRBJ2-7 | TRBV4-3 | CASSQDKGTYEQYF
- | TRBJ2-7 | TRBV4-3 | CASSQDIGGYEQYF
- | TRBJ2-6 | TRBV25-1 | CASSGLGGSGANVLTF
- | TRBJ2-4 | TRBV29-1 | CSVEFAGIAKNIQYF
- | TRBJ2-7 | TRBV6-2/TRBV6-3 | CASSYSASTPFVTYEQYF
- | TRBJ2-7 | TRBV2 | CASSVSDRSYEQYF
TRBD1 | TRBJ2-5 | TRBV7-9 | CASSLGATGDETQYF
- | TRBJ2-7 | TRBV10-3 | CAISAQQGYEQYF
- | TRBJ2-7 | TRBV7-2 | CASSFGGGYYEQYF
- | TRBJ2-5 | TRBV4-3 | CASSQVGDLGGGNETQYF
TRBD2 | TRBJ2-7 | TRBV12-3/TRBV12-4 | CASTASGSSYEQYF
- | TRBJ2-3 | TRBV2 | CASSVRSTDTQYF
- | TRBJ1-3 | TRBV27 | CASSLYGSSGNTIYF
- | TRBJ2-1 | TRBV3-1 | CASSSLPREQFF
TRBD2 | TRBJ2-7 | TRBV6-2/TRBV6-3 | CASTTSGVSYEQYF
- | TRBJ1-5 | TRBV7-8 | CASSLVGSINQPQHF
- | TRBJ2-7 | TRBV12-3/TRBV12-4 | CASSSQGGTTYEQYF
- | TRBJ2-4 | TRBV7-6 | CASSLAGREFPPRAKNIQYF
- | TRBJ2-2 | TRBV27 | CASSPSANTGELFF
TRBD1 | TRBJ2-2 | TRBV29-1 | CSVDATGDETGELFF
- | TRBJ1-2 | TRBV29-1 | CSGKNSYGYTF
TRBD2 | TRBJ2-1 | TRBV28 | CASSFGGGGNEQFF